The following is a T cell receptor beta chain sequence with its context. What it recognizes is unknown. This specimen belongs to a study of cytomegalovirus exposure and HLA in healthy donors. Study context: It was reported in a later analysis that the approximately 120 validation repertoires used the same platform as the 650 to 800 first-cohort repertoires.

Generated by immunoSEQ multiplex PCR, the TCRdb table keeps only in-frame clones and is missing some. The data hold about 360,000 clones, with 70% to 90% observed a single time. Study results and limitations: According to reports, the classifier identified cytomegalovirus status with high specificity and sensitivity. First-cohort TCR clusters were later found to tend to co-occur in the 90 to 150 validation repertoires. Cytomegalovirus-associated status was assigned to about 150 TCR beta chains.

The CDR3 sequence is 14 residues long. Trimming took 6 bases from V and 4 from J; bases not matched to a gene: 7. Germline-derived CDR1 and CDR2 are MNHEY and SMNVEV (reference sequence). The sample was PBMCs. The V call is TRBV27, the J call TRBJ2-5, with 8 bases fitting TRBD1. The receptor was isolated from a woman between 18 and 30 years old in good health and CMV-seronegative. DNA of the CDR3: TGTGCCAGCAGCAACAGGGGGGCTAGAGAGACCCAGTACTTC. It is translated as CASSNRGARETQYF.